These 24 T cell receptor beta chains were all obtained from the same sample, sequenced in a study of blood T cell repertoires in COVID-19. The protocol was immunoSEQ multiplex PCR, while the TCRdb copy is restricted to in-frame clones and leaves out a portion. This table has hundreds of thousands of clones, about 89% appearing once. Sequenced sample: peripheral blood. The receptors derive from a woman between 50 and 59 years old who had recovered from COVID-19.

The chain recombines TRBV6-4 with TRBJ2-5; D possibly corresponds to TRBD2 (5 bases). The CDR3 spans 15 residues. Germline CDR1 MRHNA, CDR2 SNTAGT. Trimming pared 6 bases from V and 5 bases from J, leaving 19 bases between. The DNA of the CDR3 is TGTGCCAGCAGAAAGAACCCGGGTAGCGTCGAGACCCAGTACTTC. Amino acids: CASRKNPGSVETQYF.

The chain uses TRBV18 and TRBJ2-6; no clear D. With 2 bases removed from V and 1 base from J, the gap between germline ends came to 6 bases. This CDR3 is 15 amino acids long. CDR1 KGHSH and CDR2 LQKENI come from the germline V gene. The CDR3 DNA follows: TGTGCCAGCTCACCAGTTATATCTGGGGCCAACGTCCTGACTTTC. This gives the protein CASSPVISGANVLTF.

The chain combines TRBV28 with TRBJ2-7, with D unclear. V lost 3 bases and J lost 2, with 11 bases in between. CDR3 size: 14 residues. Per the germline V gene, CDR1 is MDHEN and CDR2 is SYDVKM. In DNA form, the CDR3 reads TGTGCCAGCAGTTTGGCCCCGTCAACCTACGAGCAGTACTTC. Translating gives CASSLAPSTYEQYF.

This rearrangement joins TRBV27 to TRBJ2-5; TRBD2 matches at 9 bases. Germline CDR1 and CDR2: MNHEY and SMNVEV (reference sequence). There are 16 residues in the CDR3. The V and J ends lost 0 bases and 5 bases, in that order; junction bases with no gene match: 7. CDR3 in DNA: TGTGCCAGCAGTTTATCGTCTAGCGGGGTCTGGGAGACCCAGTACTTC. Protein product: CASSLSSSGVWETQYF.

The chain carries TRBV3-1 (or the pseudogene TRBV3-2) and TRBJ2-5; 9 bases fit TRBD2. J was trimmed by 2 bases and V by 4 bases; bases with no gene match: 14. This CDR3 is built from 18 residues. Germline CDR1 and CDR2: LGHDT and YNNKEL (reference sequence). CDR3 protein: CASSPWGHLAGEQETQYF. Here the CDR3 DNA reads TGTGCCAGCAGCCCGTGGGGGCATTTAGCGGGGGAACAAGAGACCCAGTACTTC.

J is TRBJ2-5 and V is TRBV5-4, with 11 positions matching TRBD2. V was pared by 0 bases and J by 4 bases, with 8 bases of the junction left unmatched. Germline V lookup: CDR1 SGHNT, CDR2 YYREEE (reference sequence). This CDR3 has 17 residues. CDR3 sequence (DNA): TGTGCCAGCAGCTTGGACGGTGCCGGACTAGCGGGAGAGACCCAGTACTTC. Translation: CASSLDGAGLAGETQYF.

This sequence joins TRBV6-5 and TRBJ2-2; 9 bases line up with TRBD1. The CDR3 runs 15 residues. Trimming at V came to 6 bases and at J to 5 bases, leaving 7 bases not matched to a gene. Germline CDR1 is MNHEY and CDR2 is SVGAGI. Here the CDR3 DNA reads TGTGCCAGCAGCACCAGACAGGGGGAAACCGGGGAGCTGTTTTTT. Translation: CASSTRQGETGELFF.

V and J are TRBV18 and TRBJ1-4; 9 nucleotides align to TRBD1. CDR3 length: 18 residues. CDR1 and CDR2 (germline): KGHSH, LQKENI. The trim removed 5 bases at V and 1 base at J, leaving 11 bases unmatched. CDR3 sequence (DNA): TGTGCCAGCTCAACCGGGACAGGGTCCGGGGGAACTAATGAAAAACTGTTTTTT. It is translated as CASSTGTGSGGTNEKLFF. Full variable domain (missing parts from reference TRBV18 and TRBJ1-4): NAGVMQNPRHLVRRRGQEARLRCSPMKGHSHVYWYRQLPEEGLKFMVYLQKENIIDESGMPKERFSAEFPKEGPSILRIQQVVRGDSAAYFCASSTGTGSGGTNEKLFFGSGTQLSVL.

This chain connects TRBV30 to TRBJ2-1; TRBD2 aligns across 7 bases. The J segment lost 9 bases and the V segment lost 4 bases, leaving 9 bases of the junction unmatched. Germline V gene lookup returns CDR1 GTSNPN and CDR2 SVGIG (reference sequence). This CDR3 region has 13 residues. This CDR3 reads CAWTARREIEQFF. The DNA of the CDR3 is TGTGCCTGGACCGCTCGGCGGGAGATTGAGCAGTTCTTC.

The chain is built from TRBV14 and TRBJ2-7; D not certain. Per germline, CDR1 SGHDN and CDR2 FVKESK. Trimming took off 1 base at V and 1 base at J, with 5 bases between the two ends. CDR3 length: 13 amino acids. The CDR3 spells CASSQGASYEQYF. In DNA, the CDR3 is TGTGCCAGCAGCCAAGGCGCGTCCTACGAGCAGTACTTC.

The CDR3: CASSLGGRVEKLFF. The CDR3 DNA reads as TGCGCCAGCAGCTTGGGGGGGCGCGTTGAAAAACTGTTTTTT. The chain employs TRBV5-1 and TRBJ1-4; tentatively, D is TRBD1 (6 bases). The CDR3 totals 14 residues. Trimming removed 0 bases from V and 7 bases from J, with 10 bases in between. Germline-derived CDR1 and CDR2 are SGHRS and YFSETQ.

The chain has TRBV7-9 and TRBJ2-4; possibly TRBD1 for D (6 bases). V was cut by 1 base and J by 7 bases, with 17 bases left in between. The CDR3 consists of 16 residues. Germline V gives CDR1 SEHNR, CDR2 FQNEAQ (reference sequence). Here the CDR3 reads CASSLGTSAGVNIQYF. The CDR3 DNA reads as TGTGCCAGCAGCTTAGGAACCTCTGCAGGGGTGAACATTCAGTACTTC.

This chain connects TRBV14 to TRBJ2-3; a possible D gene is TRBD2 (6 bases). Trimming pared 0 bases from V and 4 bases from J, leaving 17 bases between. This CDR3 is built from 17 residues. Germline CDR1 SGHDN, CDR2 FVKESK. The CDR3: CASSQEVLLAGADTQYF. CDR3 nucleotide sequence: TGTGCCAGCAGCCAAGAGGTTCTACTAGCTGGAGCAGATACGCAGTATTTT.

V and J are TRBV7-9 and TRBJ1-2; 8 bases are a match to TRBD1. Unmatched junction bases numbered 11, after V lost 6 bases and J lost 5 bases. The CDR3 has 15 residues. Germline-derived CDR1 and CDR2 are SEHNR and FQNEAQ (reference sequence). CDR3 DNA: TGTGCCAGCAGTCAAGCCGGACAGGGTACTTATGGCTACACCTTC. Its protein is CASSQAGQGTYGYTF.

The J gene is TRBJ1-2, the V gene TRBV10-3; 7 bases match TRBD1. V lost 6 bases to trimming and J lost 4 bases; unmatched junction nucleotides: 8. Germline lookup yields CDR1 ENHRY and CDR2 SYGVKD. The CDR3 totals 14 residues. This CDR3 reads CAISETGSFYGYTF. CDR3 in DNA: TGTGCCATCAGCGAGACAGGGTCCTTCTATGGCTACACCTTC.

This rearrangement joins TRBV7-2 to TRBJ1-6; D might be TRBD1 (6 bases). Trimming stripped 2 bases from V and 7 bases from J, with 12 bases between. Germline values: CDR1 SGHTA, CDR2 FQGNSA. The CDR3 loop spans 15 amino acids. The CDR3 region has the DNA TGTGCCAGCAGCTTAAAGGGGGGGGGCAATTCACCCCTCCACTTT. Its protein is CASSLKGGGNSPLHF.

As concerns this clone: The same CDR3 can be traced to other DNA sequences in this sample. The rearrangement links TRBV30 to TRBJ1-5, with unresolved D. CDR1 and CDR2 (germline): GTSNPN, SVGIG (reference sequence). The germline V and J ends were trimmed by 2 bases and 2 bases, with 7 bases remaining between them. The CDR3 spans 13 residues. The CDR3 sequence is CAWSLEGNQPQHF. The CDR3 coding sequence is TGTGCCTGGAGTCTAGAGGGCAATCAGCCCCAGCATTTT.

This chain connects TRBV5-1 to TRBJ1-2; 7 bases align to TRBD1. The CDR3 is made up of 17 amino acids. Germline assignment: CDR1 SGHRS and CDR2 YFSETQ. The V and J ends lost 0 bases and 0 bases, in that order; junction bases with no gene match: 8. CDR3 protein: CASSLDGQVSANYGYTF. The DNA of the CDR3 is TGCGCCAGCAGCTTGGACGGACAGGTATCAGCTAACTATGGCTACACCTTC.

The genes are TRBV28 and TRBJ2-1; 15 nucleotides line up with TRBD2. Germline CDR1 and CDR2: MDHEN and SYDVKM. V was clipped by 4 bases and J by 0 bases; unmatched bases: 10. The CDR3 contains 20 residues. The CDR3 here is CASSSGTSGGIRSSYNEQFF. CDR3 DNA: TGTGCCAGCAGTTCAGGGACTAGCGGGGGGATTCGGAGCTCCTACAATGAGCAGTTCTTC.

The rearrangement uses TRBV6-6 and TRBJ2-1; 12 positions match TRBD2. Germline V gene lookup returns CDR1 MNHNY and CDR2 SVGAGI (reference sequence). The CDR3 is 16 amino acids. Trimming at V came to 3 bases and at J to 9 bases, leaving 9 bases not matched to a gene. The CDR3, as DNA: TGTGCCAGCAGTTATACTAATGCACTAGCGGGGGGTGAGCAGTTCTTC. Translated, it gives CASSYTNALAGGEQFF.

CDR3 residues: CASSGQGSTGELFF. CDR3 coding DNA: TGTGCCAGCAGCGGCCAGGGTAGCACCGGGGAGCTGTTTTTT. The chain links TRBV9 to TRBJ2-2; maybe TRBD1 (5 bases). V was clipped by 3 bases and J by 4 bases, with 10 bases between them. Germline assignment: CDR1 SGDLS and CDR2 YYNGEE. The CDR3 spans 14 residues. The full variable domain, its missing parts supplied by reference TRBV9 and TRBJ2-2, is DSGVTQTPKHLITATGQRVTLRCSPRSGDLSVYWYQQSLDQGLQFLIQYYNGEERAKGNILERFSAQQFPDLHSELNLSSLELGDSALYFCASSGQGSTGELFFGEGSRLTVL.

Comments on this clone: Within the sample, other DNA sequences also encode this same CDR3. CDR3 nucleotides: TGTGCCAGCAGCTTGGACACGTACGAGCAGTACTTC. Amino acids: CASSLDTYEQYF. The genes are TRBV7-2 and TRBJ2-7; the D gene is possibly TRBD1 (5 bases). The germline CDR1 and CDR2 sequences are SGHTA and FQGNSA. Trimming shortened V by 3 bases and J by 4 bases, and 7 bases separated the two germline ends. The CDR3 runs to 12 residues.

The gene calls are TRBV3-1 (or the pseudogene TRBV3-2) and TRBJ1-2, with 9 bases that match TRBD1. CDR3 length equals 15 residues. V was pared by 5 bases and J by 6 bases, with 10 bases of the junction left unmatched. CDR1 LGHDT and CDR2 YNNKEL come from the germline V gene (reference sequence). CDR3 residues: CASSFFRTGADGYTF. In DNA, the CDR3 is TGTGCCAGCAGCTTTTTTCGGACAGGGGCCGATGGCTACACCTTC.

V gene TRBV27 combines with J gene TRBJ1-6, with D possibly TRBD1 on 5 matching bases. The CDR3 has 12 residues. Germline V gene sequence: CDR1 MNHEY, CDR2 SMNVEV (reference sequence). Trimming took off 6 bases at V and 9 bases at J, with 9 bases between the two ends. The CDR3 DNA follows: TGTGCCAGCAGCCCAGGGATTTCACCCCTCCACTTT. This translates into CASSPGISPLHF.